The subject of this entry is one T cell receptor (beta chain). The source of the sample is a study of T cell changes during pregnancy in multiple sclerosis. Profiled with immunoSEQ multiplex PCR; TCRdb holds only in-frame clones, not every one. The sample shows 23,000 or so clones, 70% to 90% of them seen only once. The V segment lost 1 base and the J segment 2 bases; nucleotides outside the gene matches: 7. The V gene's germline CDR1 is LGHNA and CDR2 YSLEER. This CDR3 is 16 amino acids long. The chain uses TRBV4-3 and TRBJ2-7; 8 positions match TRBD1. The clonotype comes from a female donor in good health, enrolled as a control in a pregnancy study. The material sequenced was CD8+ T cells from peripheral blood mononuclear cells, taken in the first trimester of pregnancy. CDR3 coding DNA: TGCGCCAGCAGCCAAGCAGCGGACAGGGTGGCCTACGAGCAGTACTTC. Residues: CASSQAADRVAYEQYF.